The 12 T cell receptor beta chains below were found in one sample sequenced in a study of blood T cell repertoires in COVID-19. Profiled with immunoSEQ multiplex PCR; TCRdb holds only in-frame clones, not every one. This sample has around 260,000 clones; about 85% occur once, and the top ten carry 0.75% to 0.95%. Sequenced material: peripheral blood. The receptor set was obtained from a human donor with COVID-19, enrolled during active disease. The donor label of this sample is uncertain.

The sample holds one count of this clone. The V call is TRBV5-5, the J call TRBJ1-6; D may be TRBD1 (6 bases). The CDR3 loop spans 14 amino acids. CDR1 and CDR2 from the germline V gene are SGHKS and YYEKEE (reference sequence). Trimming took 3 bases from V and 6 from J, leaving 10 bases between them. The CDR3, as DNA: TGTGCCAGCAGCTCTGACAGGAGTAATTCACCCCTCCACTTT. Encoded protein: CASSSDRSNSPLHF.

This clone has a single count. The rearrangement uses TRBV11-3 and TRBJ2-5; TRBD1 agrees at 10 bases. J lost 2 bases, V lost 5 bases, and 5 bases had no gene match. The CDR3 is made up of 15 amino acids. CDR1 SGHNT and CDR2 YENEEA come from the germline V gene. CDR3 nucleotides: TGTGCCAGCAGCCCAGGGGGACAGGGGCAAGAGACCCAGTACTTC. It encodes CASSPGGQGQETQYF. Supplemented by reference TRBV11-3 and TRBJ2-5, the full variable domain reads EAGVVQSPRYKIIEKKQPVAFWCNPISGHNTLYWYLQNLGQGPELLIRYENEEAVDDSQLPKDRFSAERLKGVDSTLKIQPAELGDSAVYLCASSPGGQGQETQYFGPGTRLLVL.

The chain couples TRBV28 to TRBJ1-1; D not certain. The CDR3 runs to 13 residues. Germline V CDR1 and CDR2: MDHEN, SYDVKM. V lost 8 bases and J lost 1, with 11 bases in between. CDR3 nucleotides: TGTGCCAGCGAGGCGACGGGGAACACTGAAGCTTTCTTT. Translation gives CASEATGNTEAFF. The entire variable domain, with the rest obtained from reference TRBV28 and TRBJ1-1, is as follows: DVKVTQSSRYLVKRTGEKVFLECVQDMDHENMFWYRQDPGLGLRLIYFSYDVKMKEKGDIPEGYSVSREKKERFSLILESASTNQTSMYLCASEATGNTEAFFGQGTRLTVV.

V usage is TRBV7-2 and J usage is TRBJ2-7; TRBD2 aligns across 11 bases. This CDR3 region has 15 residues. The germline V gene encodes CDR1 SGHTA and CDR2 FQGNSA. J lost 0 bases, V lost 4 bases, and 2 bases had no gene match. The CDR3 DNA follows: TGTGCCAGCAGCTCAACTAGCGGGAGCTCCTACGAGCAGTACTTC. As protein: CASSSTSGSSYEQYF.

CDR3 coding DNA: TGTGCCAGCAGAAAATCAGGGGGCGATGAGCAGTTCTTC. Amino acid sequence: CASRKSGGDEQFF. The gene calls are TRBV6-5 and TRBJ2-1, with 8 bases identical to TRBD1. Germline V gene lookup returns CDR1 MNHEY and CDR2 SVGAGI. V dropped 6 bases and J dropped 8; count of bases not matched to a gene: 6. This CDR3 is built from 13 residues.

J is TRBJ2-1 and V is TRBV30, with 8 bases lining up with TRBD2. CDR1 is GTSNPN, CDR2 SVGIG, per germline (reference sequence). The CDR3 consists of 15 residues. The trim removed 0 bases at V and 4 bases at J, leaving 5 bases unmatched. In DNA, the CDR3 is TGTGCCTGGAGTGTACCGTCTAGCGGGTACAATGAGCAGTTCTTC. Its translation: CAWSVPSSGYNEQFF.

The chain is built from TRBV2 and TRBJ1-2; TRBD1 agrees at 8 bases. Unmatched junction bases numbered 8, after V lost 2 bases and J lost 6 bases. Germline assignment: CDR1 SNHLY and CDR2 FYNNEI. This CDR3 spans 15 amino acids. The CDR3 region has the DNA TGTGCCAGCAGTGAACGATCAGGGGGCATCGATGGCTACACCTTC. It translates to CASSERSGGIDGYTF.

The V gene is TRBV9, the J gene TRBJ2-1, with D tentatively TRBD2 (5 bases). V dropped 4 bases and J dropped 6 bases, with 17 bases sitting between them. The CDR3 loop spans 15 amino acids. In germline, CDR1 is SGDLS, CDR2 YYNGEE. CDR3 protein: CASSFSGASFNEQFF. The CDR3 bases are TGTGCCAGCAGCTTCTCCGGCGCTAGCTTCAATGAGCAGTTCTTC.

The V and J genes are TRBV6-5 and TRBJ2-7; TRBD2 agrees at 7 bases. V was clipped by 0 bases and J by 5 bases; unmatched bases: 4. Germline V gives CDR1 MNHEY, CDR2 SVGAGI. The CDR3 loop spans 14 amino acids. The DNA for the CDR3 is TGTGCCAGCAGTTACTCGGGAGGGGAGGACGAGCAGTACTTC. Protein: CASSYSGGEDEQYF.

The count of this clone is one. The chain uses TRBV12-3 or TRBV12-4 and TRBJ2-1, with 7 bases matching TRBD2. CDR3 size: 13 residues. With V trimmed by 3 bases and J by 10 bases, 6 bases remained unmatched. The CDR3 loop reads CASSLTSSGEQFF. The CDR3 nucleotides are TGTGCCAGCAGTTTGACTAGCTCCGGCGAGCAGTTCTTC.

This clone has more than one count but fewer than ten. The chain joins TRBV10-1 to TRBJ2-5; D unclear. V lost 0 bases and J lost 7, with 9 bases in between. Germline V CDR1 and CDR2: WNHNN, SYGVQD (reference sequence). The CDR3 loop spans 13 amino acids. CDR3: CASSESSVGTQYF. As DNA, the CDR3 is TGCGCCAGCAGTGAGTCAAGCGTGGGGACCCAGTACTTC.

The chain joins TRBV12-5 to TRBJ2-5, with D tentatively TRBD1 (6 bases). Germline V gene data show CDR1 as LGHNT and CDR2 as FRNRAP. The length of the CDR3 is 15 residues. Trimming removed 0 bases from V and 5 bases from J, with 13 bases in between. CDR3 sequence reads: CASGLVQGRSETQYF. In DNA, the CDR3 is TGTGCTAGTGGTTTGGTACAGGGTAGATCGGAGACCCAGTACTTC.